This T cell receptor beta chain was recorded in a study of vaccination effects on CD4 cells after COVID-19. Expansion with viral peptide pools was applied to antigen-specific CD4+ T cells by the ViraFEST assay prior to sequencing. The culture ran for roughly ten days before CD4+ T cells were isolated. This person's SARS-CoV-2 infection, confirmed by PCR, occurred between March and December 2020. Cultures of fewer than 2.5 million PBMC per well contained 9 to 10 IU/ml IL-2 plus 10 ug/ml peptides. Germline CDR1 reads MGHRA; CDR2 reads YSYEKL. V was pared by 1 base and J by 9 bases, with 14 bases of the junction left unmatched. The length of the CDR3 is 17 residues. A few counts support this clone. The target antigen is unknown. Method: immunoSEQ multiplex PCR; TCRdb's copy keeps in-frame clones and lacks some. The sample carries roughly 25,000 clones, under 75% recorded once.

This sequence originates from a human donor who had a prior SARS-CoV-2 infection. The chain employs TRBV4-1 and TRBJ2-5, with 10 positions matching TRBD2. Here the sequenced sample was CD4+ T cells from PBMCs cultured with SARS-CoV-2 spike peptides, taken before COVID-19 vaccination. The CDR3 DNA reads as TGCGCCAGCAGCCAAGGCATTCCTAGGACTAGCGGTATGCCCCAGTACTTC. Amino acid sequence: CASSQGIPRTSGMPQYF.